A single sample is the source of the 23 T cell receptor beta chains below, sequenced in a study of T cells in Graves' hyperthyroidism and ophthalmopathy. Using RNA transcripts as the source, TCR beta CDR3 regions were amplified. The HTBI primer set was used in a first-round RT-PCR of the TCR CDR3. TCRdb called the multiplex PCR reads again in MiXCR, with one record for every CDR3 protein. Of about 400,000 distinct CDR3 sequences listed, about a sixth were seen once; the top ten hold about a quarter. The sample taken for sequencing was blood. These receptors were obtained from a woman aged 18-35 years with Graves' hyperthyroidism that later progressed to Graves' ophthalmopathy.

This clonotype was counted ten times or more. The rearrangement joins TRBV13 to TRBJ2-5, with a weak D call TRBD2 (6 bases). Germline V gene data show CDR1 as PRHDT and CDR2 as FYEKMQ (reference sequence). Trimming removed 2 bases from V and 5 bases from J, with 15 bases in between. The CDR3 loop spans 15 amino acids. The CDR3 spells CASSLMAEEGETQYF. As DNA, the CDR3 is TGTGCCAGCAGCTTAATGGCTGAGGAGGGGGAGACCCAGTACTTC.

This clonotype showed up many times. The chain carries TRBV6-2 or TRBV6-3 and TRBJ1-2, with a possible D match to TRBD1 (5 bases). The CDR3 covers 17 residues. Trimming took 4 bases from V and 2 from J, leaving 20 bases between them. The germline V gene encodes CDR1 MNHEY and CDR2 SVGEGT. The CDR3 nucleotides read TGTGCCAGCAGTTTCCCCCCAAGTCCGGGGCCGAACTATGGCTACACCTTC. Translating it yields CASSFPPSPGPNYGYTF.

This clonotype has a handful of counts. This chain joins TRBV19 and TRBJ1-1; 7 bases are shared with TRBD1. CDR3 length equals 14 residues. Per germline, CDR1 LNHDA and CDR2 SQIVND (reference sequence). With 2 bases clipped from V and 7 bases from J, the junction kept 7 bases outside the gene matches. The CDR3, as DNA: TGTGCCAGTAGTATAAGGGGGCGACTTGTTGAAGCTTTCTTT. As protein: CASSIRGRLVEAFF.

Here the CDR3 DNA reads TGCGCCAGCAGCCAAGATGATTCATACTCCTACAATGAGCAGTTCTTC. This encodes CASSQDDSYSYNEQFF. The chain uses TRBV4-3 and TRBJ2-1; D unclear. CDR1 LGHNA and CDR2 YSLEER come from the germline V gene. V lost 0 bases, J lost 0 bases, and 9 bases lay in between. CDR3 length equals 16 residues.

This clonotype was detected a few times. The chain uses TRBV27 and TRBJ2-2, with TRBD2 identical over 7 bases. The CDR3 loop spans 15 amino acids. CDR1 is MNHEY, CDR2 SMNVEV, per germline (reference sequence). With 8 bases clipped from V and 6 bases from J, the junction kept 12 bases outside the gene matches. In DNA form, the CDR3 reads TGTGCCAGCTCCCCGGAGGGAGGGCCCTCCGGGGAGCTGTTTTTT. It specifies CASSPEGGPSGELFF.

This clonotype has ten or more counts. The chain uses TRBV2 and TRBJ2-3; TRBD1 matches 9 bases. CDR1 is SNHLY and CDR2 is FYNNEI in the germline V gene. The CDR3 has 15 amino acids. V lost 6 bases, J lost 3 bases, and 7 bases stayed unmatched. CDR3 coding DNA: TGTGCCAGCAGGGTAGGACAGGGGAAAACAGATACGCAGTATTTT. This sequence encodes CASRVGQGKTDTQYF.

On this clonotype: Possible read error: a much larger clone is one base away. In DNA, the CDR3 is TGTGCCAGCTTGCGACAGAGGGAGTACAATGAGCAGTTCTTC. It encodes CASLRQREYNEQFF. The chain carries TRBV2 and TRBJ2-1; the D call may be TRBD1 or TRBD2 (5 bases each). Germline V gene sequence: CDR1 SNHLY, CDR2 FYNNEI. V dropped 8 bases and J dropped 4 bases, with 15 bases sitting between them. CDR3 length: 14 amino acids.

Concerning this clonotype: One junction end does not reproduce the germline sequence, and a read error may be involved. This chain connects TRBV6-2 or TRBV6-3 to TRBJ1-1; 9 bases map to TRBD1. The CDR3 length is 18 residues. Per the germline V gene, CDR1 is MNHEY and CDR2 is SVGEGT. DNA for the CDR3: TGTGCCAGCAATTACCCCATACCCGGGACAGGGCCGAACACTGAAGCTTTCTTT. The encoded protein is CASNYPIPGTGPNTEAFF.

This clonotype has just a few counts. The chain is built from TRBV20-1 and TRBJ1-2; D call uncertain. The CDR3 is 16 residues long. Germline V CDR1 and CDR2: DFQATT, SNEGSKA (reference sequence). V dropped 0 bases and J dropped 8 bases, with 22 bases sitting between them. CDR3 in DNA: TGCAGTGCTAGAGATAGCGGCGGCCCGCGGGGTTACGGCTACACCTTC. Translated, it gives CSARDSGGPRGYGYTF.

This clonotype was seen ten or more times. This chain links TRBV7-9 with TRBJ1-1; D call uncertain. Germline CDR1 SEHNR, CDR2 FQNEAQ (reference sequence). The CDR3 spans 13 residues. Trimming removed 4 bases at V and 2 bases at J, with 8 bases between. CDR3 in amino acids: CASSSAGNTEAFF. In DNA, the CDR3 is TGTGCCAGCAGCTCCGCAGGAAACACTGAAGCTTTCTTT.

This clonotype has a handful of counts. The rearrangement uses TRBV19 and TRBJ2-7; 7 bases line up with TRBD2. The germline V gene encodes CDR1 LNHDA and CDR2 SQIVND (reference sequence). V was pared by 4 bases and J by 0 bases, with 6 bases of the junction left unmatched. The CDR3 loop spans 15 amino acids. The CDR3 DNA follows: TGTGCCAGTAGTACCACTAGCGCGAGCTCCTACGAGCAGTACTTC. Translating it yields CASSTTSASSYEQYF.

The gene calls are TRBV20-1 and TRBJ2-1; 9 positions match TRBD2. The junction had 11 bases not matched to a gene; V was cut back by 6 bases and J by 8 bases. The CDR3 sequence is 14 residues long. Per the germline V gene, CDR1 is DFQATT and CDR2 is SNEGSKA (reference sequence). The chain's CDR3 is CSADRGASGDEQFF. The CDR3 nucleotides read TGCAGTGCCGACCGGGGAGCTAGCGGGGATGAGCAGTTCTTC.

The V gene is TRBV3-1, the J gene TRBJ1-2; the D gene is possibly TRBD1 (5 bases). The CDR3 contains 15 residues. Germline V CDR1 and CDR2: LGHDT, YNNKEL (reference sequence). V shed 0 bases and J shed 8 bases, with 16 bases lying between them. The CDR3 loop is CASSQDRQGWGGYTF. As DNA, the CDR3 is TGTGCCAGCAGCCAAGATCGGCAGGGATGGGGAGGCTACACCTTC.

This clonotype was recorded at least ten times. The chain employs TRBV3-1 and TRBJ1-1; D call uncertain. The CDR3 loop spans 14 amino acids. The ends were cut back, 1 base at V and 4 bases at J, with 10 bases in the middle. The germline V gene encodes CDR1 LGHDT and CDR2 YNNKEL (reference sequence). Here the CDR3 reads CASSQGVGFTEAFF. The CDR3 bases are TGTGCCAGCAGCCAAGGGGTAGGGTTCACTGAAGCTTTCTTT.

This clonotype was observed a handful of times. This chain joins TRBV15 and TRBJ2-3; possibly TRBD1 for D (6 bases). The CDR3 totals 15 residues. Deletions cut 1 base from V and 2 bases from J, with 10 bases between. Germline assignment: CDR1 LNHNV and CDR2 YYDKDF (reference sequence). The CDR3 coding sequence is TGTGCCACCAGCAGAGTTCAGGGGTTCACAGATACGCAGTATTTT. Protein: CATSRVQGFTDTQYF.

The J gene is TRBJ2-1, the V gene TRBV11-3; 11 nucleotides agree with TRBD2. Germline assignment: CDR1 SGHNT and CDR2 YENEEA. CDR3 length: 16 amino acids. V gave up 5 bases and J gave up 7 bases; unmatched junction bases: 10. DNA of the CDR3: TGTGCCAGCAGCGCGACCACTAGCGGGAGTTATAATGAGCAGTTCTTC. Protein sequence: CASSATTSGSYNEQFF.

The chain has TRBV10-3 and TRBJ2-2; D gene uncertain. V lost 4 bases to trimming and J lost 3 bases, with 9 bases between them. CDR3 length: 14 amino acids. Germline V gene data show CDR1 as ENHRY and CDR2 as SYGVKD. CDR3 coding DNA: TGTGCCATCAGTGTGGGCTACGACACCGGGGAGCTGTTTTTT. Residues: CAISVGYDTGELFF.

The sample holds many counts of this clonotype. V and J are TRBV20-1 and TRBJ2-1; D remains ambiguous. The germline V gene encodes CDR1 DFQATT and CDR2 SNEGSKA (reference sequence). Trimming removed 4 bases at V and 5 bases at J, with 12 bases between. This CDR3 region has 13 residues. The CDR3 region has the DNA TGCAGTGCTACCCCAGGTCGGGACAATGAGCAGTTCTTC. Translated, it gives CSATPGRDNEQFF.

The CDR3 nucleotides read TGTGCCAGCAGTTACACCGCGGAGGAGACATCAGGGGCAGATACGCAGTATTTT. The encoded protein is CASSYTAEETSGADTQYF. V gene TRBV6-6 combines with J gene TRBJ2-3; maybe TRBD1 (6 bases). Trimming took 2 bases from V and 4 from J, leaving 22 bases between them. CDR1 MNHNY and CDR2 SVGAGI come from the germline V gene (reference sequence). This CDR3 region has 18 residues.

The CDR3 DNA sequence: TGCAGCGTTGAGTTAGTTGCGGGCACCGGGGAGCTGTTTTTT. Protein sequence: CSVELVAGTGELFF. This rearrangement joins TRBV29-1 to TRBJ2-2; D is perhaps TRBD2 (5 bases). V lost 3 bases and J 4 bases, leaving 12 bases between the germline ends. The V gene's germline CDR1 is SQVTM and CDR2 ANQGSEA. The CDR3 spans 14 residues.

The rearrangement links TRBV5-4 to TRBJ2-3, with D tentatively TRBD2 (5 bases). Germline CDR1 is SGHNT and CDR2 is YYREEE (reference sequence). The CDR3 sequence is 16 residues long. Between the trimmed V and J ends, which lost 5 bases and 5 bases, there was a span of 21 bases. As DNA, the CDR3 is TGTGCCAGCAGTCCCCCCGCCGTGGCCCGGGGAGATACGCAGTATTTT. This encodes CASSPPAVARGDTQYF.

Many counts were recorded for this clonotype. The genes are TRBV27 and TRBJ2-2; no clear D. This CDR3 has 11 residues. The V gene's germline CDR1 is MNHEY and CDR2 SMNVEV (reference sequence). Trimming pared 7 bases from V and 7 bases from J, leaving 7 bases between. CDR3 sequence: CASTAGGELFF. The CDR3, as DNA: TGTGCCAGCACCGCCGGCGGGGAGCTGTTTTTT.

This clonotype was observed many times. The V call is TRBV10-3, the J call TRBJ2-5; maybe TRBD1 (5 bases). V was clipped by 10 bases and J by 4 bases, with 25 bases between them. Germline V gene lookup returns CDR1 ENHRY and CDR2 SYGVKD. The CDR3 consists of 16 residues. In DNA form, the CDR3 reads TGTGCCACGTCCCAGTCGCCAACAGGCTATTCAGAGACCCAGTACTTC. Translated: CATSQSPTGYSETQYF.